Included here is one T cell receptor beta chain sequence, with context. What it binds is not known. This sample was included in a study of cytomegalovirus exposure and HLA in healthy donors. Study-level results: Cytomegalovirus status was reportedly diagnosed by the classifier with high specificity and sensitivity. A later analysis found first-cohort TCR clusters tended to co-occur in the 100 to 150 validation repertoires. In vitro testing confirmed three CMV-associated chains as specific for CMV antigens. Some TCR beta chains (over 150 of them) were listed as cytomegalovirus-associated.

TCRdb keeps only in-frame clones here, not all; method: immunoSEQ multiplex PCR. The sample includes 200,000 or so clones, around nine tenths seen only once; the top ten take 2% to 2.5%. This CDR3 is built from 14 residues. V was trimmed by 5 bases and J by 7 bases, leaving 18 bases between them. Looked up from germline, CDR1 is KGHSH and CDR2 is LQKENI. The TCR comes from a woman aged 18-29 years in good health and CMV-seropositive. Sequencing was done on a sample of PBMCs. The chain couples TRBV18 to TRBJ2-7; D not certain. CDR3 DNA sequence: TGTGCCAGCTCAAGACTGTCGGCCGATTTGGAGCAGTACTTC. It specifies CASSRLSADLEQYF.